This passage covers 29 T cell receptor beta chains from one sample sequenced in a study of early T cells in non-severe SARS-CoV-2 infection. TCRdb reanalysed the 5' RACE reads using MiXCR and keeps one entry per CDR3 protein. The sample yields 40,000 to 65,000 distinct CDR3 sequences, 8% seen once. Sequencing input: whole blood. The receptors here all came from an adult who was a healthcare worker with PCR-confirmed SARS-CoV-2 infection or an uninfected control (not recorded which).

There are a few counts of this clonotype. The chain is built from TRBV27 and TRBJ2-2, with TRBD1 as a possible D gene (5 bases). Trimming took 5 bases from V and 4 from J, leaving 14 bases between them. Per germline, CDR1 MNHEY and CDR2 SMNVEV (reference sequence). The CDR3 sequence is 15 residues long. CDR3 sequence reads: CASSPLTASTGELFF. In nucleotides, the CDR3 is TGTGCCAGCAGTCCTCTGACAGCTAGCACCGGGGAGCTGTTTTTT.

There are many counts of this clonotype. The genes are TRBV5-1 and TRBJ2-7, with 15 bases that match TRBD2. CDR3 size: 20 residues. Germline values: CDR1 SGHRS, CDR2 YFSETQ. The trim removed 3 bases at V and 5 bases at J, leaving 18 bases unmatched. The CDR3 DNA follows: TGCGCCAGCAGCTCGGCCGTGGAGGCACGGACTAGCGGGAGGGCCCACGAGCAGTACTTC. This gives the protein CASSSAVEARTSGRAHEQYF.

This clonotype was picked up many times. The V and J genes are TRBV7-8 and TRBJ2-7, with D uncertain. Germline CDR1 reads SGHVS; CDR2 reads FQNEAQ. V lost 4 bases and J lost 6, with 13 bases in between. The CDR3 runs 13 residues. The CDR3 loop reads CASSSRIGLEQYF. CDR3 sequence (DNA): TGTGCCAGCAGCTCCCGGATCGGGCTCGAGCAGTACTTC.

This clonotype was seen repeatedly, ten times or more. The chain is built from TRBV7-2 and TRBJ2-3, with TRBD2 as a possible D gene (5 bases). Germline loops: CDR1 SGHTA, CDR2 FQGNSA. Trimming stripped 7 bases from V and 3 bases from J, with 14 bases between. This CDR3 is 14 amino acids long. The CDR3 DNA follows: TGTGCCAGCACCCACTCTACGGGGACAGATACGCAGTATTTT. It codes for CASTHSTGTDTQYF.

This clonotype was found many times. In DNA form, the CDR3 reads TGTGCCAGCAGTTACATCGGCAGGGGATGGGACAATGAGCAGTTCTTC. It translates to CASSYIGRGWDNEQFF. The gene calls are TRBV6-5 and TRBJ2-1, with a tentative D call TRBD1 (6 bases). V lost 2 bases and J 5 bases, leaving 16 bases between the germline ends. The CDR3 consists of 16 residues. Germline V gene lookup returns CDR1 MNHEY and CDR2 SVGAGI.

The chain employs TRBV20-1 and TRBJ2-3, with 8 bases matching TRBD2. Germline CDR1 is DFQATT and CDR2 is SNEGSKA (reference sequence). The V and J ends lost 6 bases and 6 bases, in that order; junction bases with no gene match: 8. There are 13 residues in the CDR3. The CDR3 reads CSAQAGAGDTQYF. CDR3 DNA: TGCAGTGCCCAAGCGGGGGCGGGGGATACGCAGTATTTT.

This clonotype showed up many times. This chain uses TRBV12-3 or TRBV12-4 with TRBJ2-2; D gene ambiguous. The CDR3 is made up of 15 amino acids. V lost 5 bases to trimming and J lost 1 base, with 11 bases between them. The CDR3 coding sequence is TGTGCCAGCAGTCCGGTGACTGGGAACACCGGGGAGCTGTTTTTT. It yields the protein CASSPVTGNTGELFF.

This clonotype showed up just a few times. This sequence joins TRBV3-1 and TRBJ2-1; weak D call: TRBD2 (5 bases). CDR1 is LGHDT, CDR2 YNNKEL, per germline (reference sequence). Trimming removed 4 bases at V and 9 bases at J, with 13 bases between. This CDR3 is built from 13 residues. CDR3 residues: CASSPSRGREQFF. CDR3 nucleotide sequence: TGTGCCAGCAGCCCAAGCCGGGGTCGTGAGCAGTTCTTC.

This clonotype was seen a few times. The V and J genes are TRBV24-1 and TRBJ2-2; D remains unclear. The CDR3 runs 13 residues. Germline V gene data show CDR1 as KGHDR and CDR2 as SFDVKD. Trimming stripped 8 bases from V and 3 bases from J, with 9 bases between. This CDR3 reads CATMSDYTGELFF. Here the CDR3 DNA reads TGTGCCACCATGTCAGACTACACCGGGGAGCTGTTTTTT.

The chain carries TRBV2 and TRBJ2-3; 7 positions match TRBD2. CDR1 and CDR2 from the germline V gene are SNHLY and FYNNEI. The CDR3 contains 16 residues. V dropped 3 bases and J dropped 4; count of bases not matched to a gene: 10. CDR3 in DNA: TGTGCCAGCAGTGAGAGGTTGCGGGAGTACGCAGATACGCAGTATTTT. Translating it yields CASSERLREYADTQYF.

The table lists this clonotype with a few counts. The germline gene is not matched at one end of the junction; a read error may be the cause. This chain links TRBV12-3 or TRBV12-4 with TRBJ2-1; the match to TRBD2 covers 9 bases. The CDR3 spans 15 residues. CDR3 sequence: CASSLAGAGSNEQFF. The DNA for the CDR3 is TGTGCCAGCAGCTTAGCGGGAGCGGGCTCCAATGAGCAGTTCTTC.

This clonotype was observed a few times. The chain joins TRBV28 to TRBJ2-7; the D is unclear. V was cut by 3 bases and J by 1 base, with 19 bases left in between. CDR1 and CDR2 (germline): MDHEN, SYDVKM. The CDR3 has 17 amino acids. The CDR3 sequence: CASSFLISAAASYEQYF. In DNA, the CDR3 is TGTGCCAGCAGTTTCTTGATTTCCGCGGCTGCGTCCTACGAGCAGTACTTC.

A few counts support this clonotype. This sequence joins TRBV4-1 and TRBJ2-1, with 11 bases lining up with TRBD2. The V and J ends lost 3 bases and 5 bases, in that order; junction bases with no gene match: 3. Germline CDR1 and CDR2: MGHRA and YSYEKL. This CDR3 is 15 amino acids long. The CDR3 is CASSQVSGGDNEQFF. The CDR3 DNA sequence: TGCGCCAGCAGCCAGGTTAGCGGGGGGGACAATGAGCAGTTCTTC.

This chain connects TRBV10-2 to TRBJ2-7; D is perhaps TRBD1 or TRBD2 (5 bases each). Germline values: CDR1 WSHSY, CDR2 SAAADI. V was clipped by 7 bases and J by 2 bases, with 15 bases between them. The CDR3 has 14 amino acids. The DNA for the CDR3 is TGCGCCAGCACGGGGCGCGACCAGCCCTACGAGCAGTACTTC. Amino acid sequence: CASTGRDQPYEQYF.

The rearrangement joins TRBV7-2 to TRBJ1-1; D is unclear. The V end lost 7 bases, the J end lost 4 bases, and 16 bases lay between the germline ends. CDR1 and CDR2 (germline): SGHTA, FQGNSA. This CDR3 has 14 amino acids. Here the CDR3 reads CASTRLGWATEAFF. The CDR3 DNA reads as TGTGCCAGCACCCGTCTGGGATGGGCCACTGAAGCTTTCTTT.

The chain has TRBV18 and TRBJ1-1; perhaps TRBD1 as D (6 bases). The V end was cut by 4 bases, the J end by 0 bases, with 9 bases between. Germline V lookup: CDR1 KGHSH, CDR2 LQKENI. This CDR3 spans 14 amino acids. CDR3 bases: TGTGCCAGCTCACGGACAGACATGAACACTGAAGCTTTCTTT. Translation gives CASSRTDMNTEAFF.

This clonotype was counted ten times or more. The chain combines TRBV29-1 with TRBJ2-1, with D perhaps matching TRBD2 (7 bases). V shed 0 bases and J shed 4 bases, with 16 bases lying between them. This CDR3 has 16 residues. In germline, CDR1 is SQVTM, CDR2 ANQGSEA. This CDR3 is CSVEDQWGGRYNEQFF. The CDR3 coding sequence is TGCAGCGTTGAAGATCAATGGGGGGGCCGTTACAATGAGCAGTTCTTC.

By its share, this clonotype is medium-sized. The chain uses TRBV3-1 and TRBJ1-2; D not resolved. Per germline, CDR1 LGHDT and CDR2 YNNKEL (reference sequence). This CDR3 has 12 amino acids. The V end was cut by 1 base, the J end by 0 bases, with 0 bases between. Here the CDR3 reads CASSQANYGYTF. The CDR3 region has the DNA TGTGCCAGCAGCCAAGCTAACTATGGCTACACCTTC.

In its sample, this clonotype was seen many times. V is TRBV20-1 and J is TRBJ1-1; D uncertain. V dropped 6 bases and J dropped 0 bases, with 11 bases sitting between them. The CDR3 is made up of 13 amino acids. Germline CDR1 reads DFQATT; CDR2 reads SNEGSKA (reference sequence). As DNA, the CDR3 is TGCAGTGCCTATATCCCGTTGAACACTGAAGCTTTCTTT. Translated: CSAYIPLNTEAFF.

The chain combines TRBV20-1 with TRBJ1-1, with D perhaps TRBD1 (5 bases). The CDR3 length is 12 residues. Trimming removed 3 bases at V and 3 bases at J, with 8 bases between. Germline CDR1 and CDR2: DFQATT and SNEGSKA (reference sequence). In nucleotides, the CDR3 is TGCAGTGCTAGCACAGGCTACACTGAAGCTTTCTTT. This gives the protein CSASTGYTEAFF.

This clonotype was detected many times. The rearrangement links TRBV7-2 to TRBJ2-7; D is uncertain. The CDR3 covers 13 residues. CDR1 and CDR2 from the germline V gene are SGHTA and FQGNSA. Trimming took 5 bases from V and 2 from J, leaving 10 bases between them. The CDR3 protein is CASSVGAAYEQYF. The CDR3 DNA sequence: TGTGCCAGCAGCGTCGGAGCTGCCTACGAGCAGTACTTC.

This clonotype has more than one count but fewer than ten. The chain uses TRBV7-9 and TRBJ1-1; D is perhaps TRBD1 (5 bases). The CDR3 has 12 residues. Germline CDR1 and CDR2: SEHNR and FQNEAQ (reference sequence). Deletions cut 1 base from V and 7 bases from J, with 7 bases between. CDR3 in amino acids: CASSLDRLEAFF. The CDR3 bases are TGTGCCAGCAGCTTAGACAGGCTTGAAGCTTTCTTT.

At least ten counts were recorded for this clonotype. The chain employs TRBV6-1 and TRBJ2-7; possibly TRBD1 for D (5 bases). The germline V gene has CDR1 MNHNS and CDR2 SASEGT. This CDR3 comprises 15 residues. The germline V and J ends were trimmed by 6 bases and 0 bases, with 15 bases remaining between them. CDR3 region: CASSDSFSYSYEQYF. The CDR3 DNA follows: TGTGCCAGCAGCGACAGCTTCTCTTACTCCTACGAGCAGTACTTC.

This clonotype was counted many times. The rearrangement uses TRBV7-8 and TRBJ2-1, with 11 bases matching TRBD1. The CDR3 covers 17 residues. CDR1 SGHVS and CDR2 FQNEAQ come from the germline V gene. V lost 5 bases and J lost 5; bases outside the gene matches: 11. The CDR3 nucleotides are TGTGCCAGCAGCGAGGACAGGGGGCGCCCCCTCAACAATGAGCAGTTCTTC. Amino acids: CASSEDRGRPLNNEQFF.

The sample holds a few counts of this clonotype. The rearrangement uses TRBV10-3 and TRBJ2-1; no definite D call. V shed 6 bases and J shed 5 bases, with 5 bases lying between them. The CDR3 sequence is 11 residues long. Looked up from germline, CDR1 is ENHRY and CDR2 is SYGVKD. CDR3 region: CAIRRDNEQFF. The CDR3 region has the DNA TGTGCCATCAGGCGAGACAATGAGCAGTTCTTC.

The rearrangement links TRBV6-5 to TRBJ2-7; D is possibly TRBD1 or TRBD2 (7 bases each). V was shortened by 2 bases and J by 3 bases, with 20 bases between the two germline ends. This CDR3 has 17 amino acids. CDR1 is MNHEY and CDR2 is SVGAGI in the germline V gene. This CDR3 is CASSYPARGAGGYEQYF. The CDR3 DNA reads TGTGCCAGCAGTTACCCCGCCCGGGGGGCAGGGGGCTACGAGCAGTACTTC.

This clonotype turned up a few times. The rearrangement uses TRBV6-6 and TRBJ2-2; no reliable D call. This CDR3 contains 16 residues. Germline V gene lookup returns CDR1 MNHNY and CDR2 SVGAGI (reference sequence). The V end was cut by 0 bases, the J end by 2 bases, with 10 bases between. The CDR3 protein is CASSYSGGANTGELFF. DNA for the CDR3: TGTGCCAGCAGTTACTCCGGCGGTGCTAACACCGGGGAGCTGTTTTTT.

This chain links TRBV7-6 with TRBJ2-1; 12 nucleotides agree with TRBD2. V shed 10 bases and J 1 base; nucleotides not matched to a gene: 26. Germline CDR1 is SGHVS and CDR2 is FNYEAQ. The CDR3 runs 22 residues. CDR3 DNA sequence: TGTGCCATCGGAGGGGGCAGACTAGCGGGAGAGAAATCGCCTTTGTCCTACAATGAGCAGTTCTTC. Translating gives CAIGGGRLAGEKSPLSYNEQFF.

This rearrangement joins TRBV13 to TRBJ2-1, with D maybe TRBD2 (6 bases). Germline loops: CDR1 PRHDT, CDR2 FYEKMQ (reference sequence). V was trimmed by 1 base and J by 6 bases, leaving 13 bases between them. The CDR3 runs 15 residues. The CDR3 nucleotides read TGTGCCAGCAGCTTAGTGGCTAGCGTCCCCAATGAGCAGTTCTTC. It translates to CASSLVASVPNEQFF.